A single sample gave rise to the 5 T cell receptor beta chains below, sequenced in a study of T cell repertoires in cytomegalovirus infection. TCRdb itself ran the reads through MiXCR, one entry per CDR3 protein. The table has about 530,000 distinct CDR3 sequences, approximately 26% seen once. Material: PBMCs. The source is a human donor in good health (CMV status not recorded). Some clones in this sample may be carry-over from other donors' samples.

This chain links TRBV20-1 with TRBJ1-5; weak D call: TRBD1 (5 bases). Trimming pared 6 bases from V and 3 bases from J, leaving 15 bases between. The CDR3 covers 14 residues. Germline V gene sequence: CDR1 DFQATT, CDR2 SNEGSKA (reference sequence). CDR3 DNA: TGCAGTGCCCACGGGGGGGGGAACAATCAGCCCCAGCATTTT. Encoded protein: CSAHGGGNNQPQHF.

The chain has TRBV5-4 and TRBJ2-3; D is perhaps TRBD1 (6 bases). V lost 4 bases and J 5 bases, leaving 14 bases between the germline ends. Germline CDR1 is SGHNT and CDR2 is YYREEE (reference sequence). This CDR3 region has 14 residues. The CDR3 bases are TGTGCCAGCAGCCTCTCACTAGGGGGAGATACGCAGTATTTT. As protein: CASSLSLGGDTQYF. Based on the CDR3 plus reference TRBV5-4 and TRBJ2-3, the full variable domain is ETGVTQSPTHLIKTRGQQVTLRCSSQSGHNTVSWYQQALGQGPQFIFQYYREEENGRGNFPPRFSGLQFPNYSSELNVNALELDDSALYLCASSLSLGGDTQYFGPGTRLTVL.

This clonotype was observed a handful of times. The V call is TRBV6-2 or TRBV6-3, the J call TRBJ2-2; a weak D match, TRBD2 (6 bases). CDR1 MNHEY and CDR2 SVGEGT come from the germline V gene. V lost 10 bases and J 5 bases, leaving 17 bases between the germline ends. The CDR3 length is 14 residues. The CDR3 nucleotides read TGTGCCACCGAAAAGCGGGCCGGGACCGGGGAGCTGTTTTTT. Translated, it gives CATEKRAGTGELFF.

This clonotype was recorded at least ten times. The chain recombines TRBV7-9 with TRBJ1-6; no definite D call. The V end was cut by 4 bases, the J end by 10 bases, with 11 bases between. The CDR3 runs 13 residues. Looked up from germline, CDR1 is SEHNR and CDR2 is FQNEAQ (reference sequence). CDR3 protein: CASSSAGGSPLHF. CDR3 DNA sequence: TGTGCCAGCAGCTCCGCCGGCGGATCACCCCTCCACTTT.

V and J are TRBV7-9 and TRBJ1-1; 9 bases align to TRBD1. Germline trimming cut 1 base from V and 4 bases from J; bases unmatched to any gene: 13. This CDR3 contains 18 residues. From germline, CDR1 is SEHNR and CDR2 FQNEAQ (reference sequence). The CDR3 is CASSLGVRDRVLGTEAFF. DNA for the CDR3: TGTGCCAGCAGCTTAGGGGTTAGGGACAGGGTTTTGGGCACTGAAGCTTTCTTT.